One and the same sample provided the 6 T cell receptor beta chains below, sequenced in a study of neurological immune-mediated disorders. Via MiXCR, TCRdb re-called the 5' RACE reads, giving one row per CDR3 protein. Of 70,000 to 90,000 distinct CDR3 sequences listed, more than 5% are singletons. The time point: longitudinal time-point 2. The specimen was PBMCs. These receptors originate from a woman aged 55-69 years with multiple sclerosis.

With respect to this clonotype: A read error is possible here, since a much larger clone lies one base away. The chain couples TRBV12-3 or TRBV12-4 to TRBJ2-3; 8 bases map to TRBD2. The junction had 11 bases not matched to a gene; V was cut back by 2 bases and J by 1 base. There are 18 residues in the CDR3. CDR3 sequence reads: CASSLFELAVGRTDTQYF. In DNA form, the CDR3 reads TGTGCCAGCAGTTTATTTGAACTAGCGGTGGGGCGCACAGATACGCAGTATTTT.

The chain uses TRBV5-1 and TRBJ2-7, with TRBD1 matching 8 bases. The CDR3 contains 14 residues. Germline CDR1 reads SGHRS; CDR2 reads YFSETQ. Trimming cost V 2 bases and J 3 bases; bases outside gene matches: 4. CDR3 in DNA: TGCGCCAGCAGCTTACAGGGGGGTCTCTACGAGCAGTACTTC. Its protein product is CASSLQGGLYEQYF.

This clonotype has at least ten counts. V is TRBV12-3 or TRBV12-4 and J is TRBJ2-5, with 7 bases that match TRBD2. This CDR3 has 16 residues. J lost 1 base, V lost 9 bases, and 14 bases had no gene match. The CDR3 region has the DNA TGTGCCAGTTCCCTCTCCGGGACGGGGGGCCAAGAGACCCAGTACTTC. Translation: CASSLSGTGGQETQYF.

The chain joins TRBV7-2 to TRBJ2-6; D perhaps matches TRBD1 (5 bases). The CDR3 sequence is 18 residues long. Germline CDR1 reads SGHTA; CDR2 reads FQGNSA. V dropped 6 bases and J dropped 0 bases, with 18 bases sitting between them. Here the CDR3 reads CASRNPAGQFSGANVLTF. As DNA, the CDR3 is TGTGCCAGCAGGAACCCCGCCGGACAATTCTCTGGGGCCAACGTCCTGACTTTC.

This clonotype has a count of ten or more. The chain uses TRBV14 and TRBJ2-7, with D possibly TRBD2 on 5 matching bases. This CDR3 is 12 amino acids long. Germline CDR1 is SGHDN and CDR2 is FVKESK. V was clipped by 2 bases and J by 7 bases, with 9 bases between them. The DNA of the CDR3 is TGTGCCAGCAGCCAACCCCCGGGGGAGCAGTACTTC. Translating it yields CASSQPPGEQYF.

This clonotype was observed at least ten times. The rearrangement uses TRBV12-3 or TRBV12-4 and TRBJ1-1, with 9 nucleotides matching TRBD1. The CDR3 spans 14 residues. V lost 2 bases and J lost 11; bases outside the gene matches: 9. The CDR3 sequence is CASSLPRDRVVAFF. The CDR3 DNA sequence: TGTGCCAGCAGTTTACCCCGGGACAGGGTTGTTGCTTTCTTT.